This T cell receptor beta chain appears in the sequencing data of a study of shared clonotypes between healthy human individuals. This clone has a single count. Only in-frame clones appear in the TCRdb table, and some are missing; sequencing was by immunoSEQ multiplex PCR. The table shows over a million clones, with 65% to 80% occurring only once. This CDR3 is 15 amino acids long. V lost 3 bases and J lost 7; bases outside the gene matches: 6. Germline values: CDR1 LNHNV, CDR2 YYDKDF (reference sequence). The TCR originated in a man between 18 and 29 years old in good health. Sequenced input: memory CD4+ T cells sorted from blood. The sample's subset: CD45RA-negative fraction. The chain links TRBV15 to TRBJ1-6, with 7 bases fitting TRBD1. The CDR3 loop reads CATSRAGQQNSPLHF. CDR3 sequence (DNA): TGTGCCACCAGCAGGGCGGGACAGCAGAATTCACCCCTCCACTTT.